The 8 T cell receptor beta chains reported below all come from one sample, sequenced in a study of cytomegalovirus exposure and HLA in healthy donors. 13 Jbeta primers and 60 Vbeta primers were used for the PCR. The repertoire was sequenced with immunoSEQ multiplex PCR; TCRdb's copy has only in-frame clones and lacks some. The sample consists of around 180,000 clones, approximately 79% of them appearing once. The sequenced sample consisted of PBMCs. Receptors originate from a woman between 40 and 50 years old in good health and CMV-seronegative.

The V gene is TRBV5-1, the J gene TRBJ2-3; TRBD2 matches 10 bases. From germline, CDR1 is SGHRS and CDR2 YFSETQ. The CDR3 consists of 15 residues. V shed 1 base and J 5 bases; nucleotides not matched to a gene: 4. The CDR3 is CASSLSGGAGDTQYF. Here the CDR3 DNA reads TGCGCCAGCAGCTTGAGCGGGGGGGCAGGAGATACGCAGTATTTT. Variable domain in full (rest from reference TRBV5-1 and TRBJ2-3): KAGVTQTPRYLIKTRGQQVTLSCSPISGHRSVSWYQQTPGQGLQFLFEYFSETQRNKGNFPGRFSGRQFSNSRSEMNVSTLELGDSALYLCASSLSGGAGDTQYFGPGTRLTVL.

This clone was seen just once. The rearrangement links TRBV5-4 to TRBJ2-2; 7 bases are shared with TRBD1. Germline V gene lookup returns CDR1 SGHNT and CDR2 YYREEE (reference sequence). CDR3 length: 14 residues. V lost 4 bases and J lost 4; bases outside the gene matches: 4. The chain's CDR3 is CASSEGQITGELFF. In nucleotides, the CDR3 is TGTGCCAGCAGCGAGGGACAGATCACCGGGGAGCTGTTTTTT.

The gene calls are TRBV5-6 and TRBJ1-1; 9 bases agree with TRBD1. J was trimmed by 6 bases and V by 4 bases; bases with no gene match: 10. In germline, CDR1 is SGHDT, CDR2 YYEEEE. The CDR3 sequence is 15 residues long. The CDR3 DNA reads as TGTGCCAGCAGCGCCCCCGGGACAGGGAGCTCTGAAGCTTTCTTT. This sequence encodes CASSAPGTGSSEAFF. Full variable domain (outside the CDR3, taken from reference TRBV5-6 and TRBJ1-1): DAGVTQSPTHLIKTRGQQVTLRCSPKSGHDTVSWYQQALGQGPQFIFQYYEEEERQRGNFPDRFSGHQFPNYSSELNVNALLLGDSALYLCASSAPGTGSSEAFFGQGTRLTVV.

This clone was picked up one time. This chain links TRBV4-2 with TRBJ1-3; possible D gene TRBD1, 5 bases. Trimming cost V 4 bases and J 0 bases, with 13 bases left between them. The CDR3 consists of 16 residues. Germline CDR1 LGHNA, CDR2 YNFKEQ. The CDR3 reads CASSPQGQGSGNTIYF. In DNA form, the CDR3 reads TGTGCCAGCAGCCCACAAGGGCAGGGCTCTGGAAACACCATATATTTT.

This clone appeared a single time. The chain uses TRBV2 and TRBJ1-3, with 9 positions matching TRBD1. V gave up 6 bases and J gave up 0 bases; unmatched junction bases: 6. Germline V gives CDR1 SNHLY, CDR2 FYNNEI. This CDR3 spans 16 amino acids. The CDR3 reads CASRRDRAVSGNTIYF. In nucleotides, the CDR3 is TGTGCCAGCAGGCGGGACAGGGCTGTCTCTGGAAACACCATATATTTT.

J is TRBJ1-2 and V is TRBV28; D might be TRBD1 (6 bases). CDR3 size: 12 residues. With 6 bases removed from V and 4 bases from J, the gap between germline ends came to 9 bases. Germline V lookup: CDR1 MDHEN, CDR2 SYDVKM. The chain's CDR3 is CASRAGVYGYTF. CDR3 DNA: TGTGCCAGCAGGGCAGGGGTCTATGGCTACACCTTC.

J is TRBJ1-2 and V is TRBV25-1, with D possibly matching TRBD1 (5 bases). There are 12 residues in the CDR3. V lost 8 bases, J lost 7 bases, and 14 bases lay in between. Germline V lookup: CDR1 MGHDK, CDR2 SYGVNS. The CDR3 here is CASGDSYSGYTF. CDR3 in DNA: TGTGCCAGCGGCGACAGTTACAGTGGCTACACCTTC.

This chain uses TRBV9 with TRBJ1-5; possible D gene TRBD1, 6 bases. The germline gives CDR1 SGDLS, CDR2 YYNGEE. Trimming left V 0 bases short and J 5 bases short, with 12 bases between. There are 15 residues in the CDR3. CDR3 amino acids: CASSVGEGEDQPQHF. As DNA, the CDR3 is TGTGCCAGCAGCGTAGGGGAGGGGGAAGATCAGCCCCAGCATTTT.